This T cell receptor (beta chain) was profiled in a study of healthy donors' naive CD4 and CD8 T cells. About this clonotype: Antigen unknown.

Each TCR library used around 540 ng of total RNA and a linear amplification protocol. TCRdb independently ran MiXCR on the reads; one entry per CDR3 protein. In the table there are approximately 180,000 distinct CDR3 sequences, 65% to 80% of which are singletons. From germline, CDR1 is SQVTM and CDR2 ANQGSEA. This CDR3 contains 11 residues. V lost 4 bases and J lost 7, with 10 bases in between. Whole-study findings and limits: Roughly 13% of CD4/CD8 propensity variance appeared explained by V, J and CDR3 charge.

The receptor was isolated from a pool of human donors in good health; the sample pools cells from several healthy donors. Sequencing used naive CD4+ and CD8+ T cells sorted from blood, pooled from several donors. The chain recombines TRBV29-1 with TRBJ1-1, with D possibly being TRBD1 (5 bases). CDR3 loop: CSVAGTGEAFF. DNA of the CDR3: TGCAGCGTTGCGGGGACCGGTGAAGCTTTCTTT. The variable domain in full, with the rest retrieved from reference TRBV29-1 and TRBJ1-1, is SAVISQKPSRDICQRGTSLTIQCQVDSQVTMMFWYRQQPGQSLTLIATANQGSEATYESGFVIDKFPISRPNLTFSTLTVSNMSPEDSSIYLCSVAGTGEAFFGQGTRLTVV.